This T cell receptor (beta chain) was profiled in a study of spatial heterogeneity in lung cancer. Study background: Detected beta-chain sequences consistently exceeded alpha-chain sequences.

This CDR3 comprises 15 residues. The V end was cut by 6 bases, the J end by 1 base, with 14 bases between. CDR1 is ENHRY, CDR2 SYGVKD, per germline. This clonotype was seen at least ten times. What it binds is unknown. Time point specified: sample taken at primary tumor resection. Extraction of whole RNA from tumor, nontumor lung or frozen PBMC preceded unsorted sequencing. The study tagged each TCR cDNA molecule with a unique molecular identifier. In TCRdb, the 5' RACE reads were re-called with MiXCR into one record per CDR3 protein. The table has 85,000 to 100,000 distinct CDR3 sequences, approximately 12% seen once. Notes on the study in general: There were more appearances of ubiquitous expanded tumor TCRs in blood at resection than at follow-up.

The sample here was PBMCs, taken at surgery. The V and J genes are TRBV10-3 and TRBJ2-3, with TRBD2 as a possible D gene (6 bases). The receptor was derived from a male donor with early-stage non-small cell lung cancer. The DNA for the CDR3 is TGTGCCATCAGAACTAAGGCTAGCGGCACAGATACGCAGTATTTT. This sequence encodes CAIRTKASGTDTQYF.